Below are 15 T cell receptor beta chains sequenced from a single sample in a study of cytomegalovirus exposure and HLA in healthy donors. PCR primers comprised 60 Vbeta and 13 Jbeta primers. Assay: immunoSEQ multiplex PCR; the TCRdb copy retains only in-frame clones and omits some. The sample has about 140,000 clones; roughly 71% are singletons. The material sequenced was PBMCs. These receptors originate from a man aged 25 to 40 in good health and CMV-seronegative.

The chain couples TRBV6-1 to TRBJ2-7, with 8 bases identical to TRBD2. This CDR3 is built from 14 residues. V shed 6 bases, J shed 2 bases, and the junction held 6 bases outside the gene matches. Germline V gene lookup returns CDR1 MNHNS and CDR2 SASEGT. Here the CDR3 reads CASSPTSETYEQYF. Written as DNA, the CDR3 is TGTGCCAGCAGCCCGACTAGCGAGACCTACGAGCAGTACTTC.

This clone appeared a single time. The CDR3, as DNA: TGTGCCAGCAGCTCGGACAGAAACACTGAAGCTTTCTTT. Protein product: CASSSDRNTEAFF. The chain employs TRBV7-2 and TRBJ1-1; maybe TRBD1 (6 bases). This CDR3 is built from 13 residues. The germline V gene encodes CDR1 SGHTA and CDR2 FQGNSA. V dropped 4 bases and J dropped 2 bases, with 8 bases sitting between them. Supplemented by reference TRBV7-2 and TRBJ1-1, the full variable domain reads GAGVSQSPSNKVTEKGKDVELRCDPISGHTALYWYRQSLGQGLEFLIYFQGNSAPDKSGLPSDRFSAERTGGSVSTLTIQRTQQEDSAVYLCASSSDRNTEAFFGQGTRLTVV.

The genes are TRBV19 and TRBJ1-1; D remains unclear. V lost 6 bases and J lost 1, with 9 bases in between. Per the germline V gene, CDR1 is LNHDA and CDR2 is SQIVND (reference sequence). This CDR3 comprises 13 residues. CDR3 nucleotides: TGTGCCAGTAGCATCCCTAAGAACACTGAAGCTTTCTTT. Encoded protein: CASSIPKNTEAFF. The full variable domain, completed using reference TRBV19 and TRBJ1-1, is DGGITQSPKYLFRKEGQNVTLSCEQNLNHDAMYWYRQDPGQGLRLIYYSQIVNDFQKGDIAEGYSVSREKKESFPLTVTSAQKNPTAFYLCASSIPKNTEAFFGQGTRLTVV.

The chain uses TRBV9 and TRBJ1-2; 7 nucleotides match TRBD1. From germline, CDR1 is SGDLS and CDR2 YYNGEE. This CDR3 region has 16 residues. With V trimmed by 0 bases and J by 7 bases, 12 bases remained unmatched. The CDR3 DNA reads TGTGCCAGCAGCGTAGCGTCCCGGGACAGAGACGGTGGCTACACCTTC. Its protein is CASSVASRDRDGGYTF.

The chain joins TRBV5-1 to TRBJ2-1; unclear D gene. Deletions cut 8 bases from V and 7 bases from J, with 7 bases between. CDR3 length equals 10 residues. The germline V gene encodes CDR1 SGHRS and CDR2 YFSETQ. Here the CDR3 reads CASAGNEQFF. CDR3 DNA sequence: TGCGCCAGTGCCGGGAATGAGCAGTTCTTC.

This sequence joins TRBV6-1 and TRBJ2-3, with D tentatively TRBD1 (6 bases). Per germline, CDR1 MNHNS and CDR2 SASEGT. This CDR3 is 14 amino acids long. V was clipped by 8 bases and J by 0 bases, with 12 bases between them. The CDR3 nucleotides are TGTGCCAGCCGGACAGCCCCTAGCACAGATACGCAGTATTTT. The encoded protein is CASRTAPSTDTQYF.

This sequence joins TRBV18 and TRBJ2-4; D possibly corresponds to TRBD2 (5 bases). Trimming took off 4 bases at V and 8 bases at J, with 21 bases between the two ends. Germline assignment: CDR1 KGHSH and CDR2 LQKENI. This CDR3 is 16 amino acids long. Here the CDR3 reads CASSRTGGSGVDIQYF. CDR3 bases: TGTGCCAGCTCACGTACCGGAGGCTCTGGGGTGGACATTCAGTACTTC.

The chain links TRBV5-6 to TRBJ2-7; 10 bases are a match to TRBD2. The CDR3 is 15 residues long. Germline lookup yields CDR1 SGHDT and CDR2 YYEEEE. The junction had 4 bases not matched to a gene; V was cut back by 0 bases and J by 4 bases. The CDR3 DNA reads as TGTGCCAGCAGCTTGGCCCGTAGCGGGAGGTACGAGCAGTACTTC. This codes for CASSLARSGRYEQYF.

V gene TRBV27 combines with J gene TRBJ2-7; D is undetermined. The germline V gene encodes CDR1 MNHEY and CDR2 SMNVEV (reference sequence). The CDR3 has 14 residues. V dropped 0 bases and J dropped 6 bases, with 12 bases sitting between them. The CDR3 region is CASSLSFGVGEQYF. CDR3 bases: TGTGCCAGCAGTTTATCCTTTGGAGTCGGCGAGCAGTACTTC.

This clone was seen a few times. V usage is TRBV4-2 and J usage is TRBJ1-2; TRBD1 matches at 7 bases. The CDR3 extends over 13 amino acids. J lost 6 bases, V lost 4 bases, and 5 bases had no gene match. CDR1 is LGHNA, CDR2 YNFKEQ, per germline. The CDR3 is CASSPGTEDGYTF. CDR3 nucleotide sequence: TGTGCCAGCAGCCCTGGGACAGAGGATGGCTACACCTTC.

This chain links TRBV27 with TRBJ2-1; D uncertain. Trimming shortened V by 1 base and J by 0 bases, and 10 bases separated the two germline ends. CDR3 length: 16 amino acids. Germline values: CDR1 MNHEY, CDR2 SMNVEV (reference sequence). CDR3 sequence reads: CASSLFSSSSYNEQFF. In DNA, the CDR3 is TGTGCCAGCAGTTTATTTTCCTCTAGCTCCTACAATGAGCAGTTCTTC.

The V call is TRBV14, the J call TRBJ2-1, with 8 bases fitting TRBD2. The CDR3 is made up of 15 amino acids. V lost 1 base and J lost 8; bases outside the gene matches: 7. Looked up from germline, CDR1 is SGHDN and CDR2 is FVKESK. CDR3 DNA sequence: TGTGCCAGCAGCCAAGCGTCCGGACTAGCCTATGAGCAGTTCTTC. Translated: CASSQASGLAYEQFF.

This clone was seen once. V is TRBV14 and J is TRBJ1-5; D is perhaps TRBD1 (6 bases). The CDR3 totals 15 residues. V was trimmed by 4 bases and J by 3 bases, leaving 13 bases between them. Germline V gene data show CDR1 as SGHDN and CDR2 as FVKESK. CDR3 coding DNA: TGTGCCAGCAGCCGTTCCGGGACATTCAATCAGCCCCAGCATTTT. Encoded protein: CASSRSGTFNQPQHF. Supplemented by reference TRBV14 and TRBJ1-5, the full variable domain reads EAGVTQFPSHSVIEKGQTVTLRCDPISGHDNLYWYRRVMGKEIKFLLHFVKESKQDESGMPNNRFLAERTGGTYSTLKVQPAELEDSGVYFCASSRSGTFNQPQHFGDGTRLSIL.

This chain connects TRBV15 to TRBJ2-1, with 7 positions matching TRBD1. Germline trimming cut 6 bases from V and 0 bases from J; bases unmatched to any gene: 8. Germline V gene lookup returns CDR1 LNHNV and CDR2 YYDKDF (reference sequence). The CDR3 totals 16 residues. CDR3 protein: CATRPLQGNSYNEQFF. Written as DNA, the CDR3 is TGTGCCACCAGACCCCTACAGGGGAACTCCTACAATGAGCAGTTCTTC.

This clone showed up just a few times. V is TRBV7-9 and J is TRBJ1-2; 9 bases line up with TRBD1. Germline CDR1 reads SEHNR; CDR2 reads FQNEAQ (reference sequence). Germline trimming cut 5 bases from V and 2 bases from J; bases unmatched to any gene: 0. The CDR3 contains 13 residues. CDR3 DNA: TGTGCCAGCAGCGACAGGGGGAACTATGGCTACACCTTC. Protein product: CASSDRGNYGYTF.